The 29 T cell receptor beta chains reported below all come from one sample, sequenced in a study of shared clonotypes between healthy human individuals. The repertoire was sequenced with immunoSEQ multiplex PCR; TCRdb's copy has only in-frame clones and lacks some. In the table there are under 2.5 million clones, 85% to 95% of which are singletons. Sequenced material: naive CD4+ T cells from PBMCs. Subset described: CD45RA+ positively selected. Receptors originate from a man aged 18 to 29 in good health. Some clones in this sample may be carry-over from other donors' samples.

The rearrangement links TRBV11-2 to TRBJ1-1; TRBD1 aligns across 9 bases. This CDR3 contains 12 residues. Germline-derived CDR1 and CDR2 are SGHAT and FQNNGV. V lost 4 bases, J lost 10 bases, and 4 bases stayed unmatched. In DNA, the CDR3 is TGTGCCAGCAGCTCAACGGACAGGGGAGCTTTCTTT. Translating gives CASSSTDRGAFF.

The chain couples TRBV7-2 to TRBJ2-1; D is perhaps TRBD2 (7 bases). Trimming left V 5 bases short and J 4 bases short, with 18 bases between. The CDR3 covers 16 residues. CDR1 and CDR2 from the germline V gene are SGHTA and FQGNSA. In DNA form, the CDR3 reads TGTGCCAGCAGCCTCTGGGGGGCTAGCGGTTACAATGAGCAGTTCTTC. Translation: CASSLWGASGYNEQFF.

DNA for the CDR3: TGCGCCAGCAGCCGGGGAACAGGGTCTTTCAATCAGCCCCAGCATTTT. This encodes CASSRGTGSFNQPQHF. The V call is TRBV4-1, the J call TRBJ1-5; D might be TRBD1 (6 bases). The V gene's germline CDR1 is MGHRA and CDR2 YSYEKL. The ends were cut back, 4 bases at V and 3 bases at J, with 16 bases in the middle. This CDR3 comprises 16 residues.

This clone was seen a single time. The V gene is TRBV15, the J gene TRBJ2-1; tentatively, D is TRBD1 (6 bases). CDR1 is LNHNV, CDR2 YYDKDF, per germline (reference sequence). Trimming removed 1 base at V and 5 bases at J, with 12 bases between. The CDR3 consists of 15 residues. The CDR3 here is CATSRVSGVHNEQFF. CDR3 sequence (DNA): TGTGCCACCAGCAGAGTATCAGGGGTACACAATGAGCAGTTCTTC.

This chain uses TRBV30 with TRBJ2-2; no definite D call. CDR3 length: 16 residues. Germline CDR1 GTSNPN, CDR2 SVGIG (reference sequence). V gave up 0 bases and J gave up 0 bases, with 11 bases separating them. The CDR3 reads CAWSVRSVTNTGELFF. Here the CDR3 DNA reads TGTGCCTGGAGTGTTCGGAGCGTGACGAACACCGGGGAGCTGTTTTTT. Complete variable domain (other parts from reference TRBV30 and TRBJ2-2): SQTIHQWPATLVQPVGSPLSLECTVEGTSNPNLYWYRQAAGRGLQLLFYSVGIGQISSEVPQNLSASRPQDRQFILSSKKLLLSDSGFYLCAWSVRSVTNTGELFFGEGSRLTVL.

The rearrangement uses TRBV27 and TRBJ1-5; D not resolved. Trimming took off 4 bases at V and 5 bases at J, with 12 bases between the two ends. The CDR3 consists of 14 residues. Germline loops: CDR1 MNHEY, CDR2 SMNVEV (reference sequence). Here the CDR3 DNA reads TGTGCCAGCAGTTCCCCGGGAATCCATCAGCCCCAGCATTTT. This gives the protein CASSSPGIHQPQHF.

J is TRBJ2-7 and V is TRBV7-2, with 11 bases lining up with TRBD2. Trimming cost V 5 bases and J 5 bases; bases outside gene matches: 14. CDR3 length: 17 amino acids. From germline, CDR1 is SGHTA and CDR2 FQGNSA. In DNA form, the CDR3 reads TGTGCCAGCAGCCGGTCCCCCATGACTAGCGGGATCGACGAGCAGTACTTC. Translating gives CASSRSPMTSGIDEQYF.

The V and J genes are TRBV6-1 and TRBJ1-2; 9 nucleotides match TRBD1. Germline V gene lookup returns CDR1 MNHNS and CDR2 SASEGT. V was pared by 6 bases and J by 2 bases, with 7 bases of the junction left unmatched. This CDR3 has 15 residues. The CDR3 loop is CASRGPGTGNYGYTF. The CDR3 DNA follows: TGTGCCAGCAGGGGTCCCGGGACAGGGAACTATGGCTACACCTTC.

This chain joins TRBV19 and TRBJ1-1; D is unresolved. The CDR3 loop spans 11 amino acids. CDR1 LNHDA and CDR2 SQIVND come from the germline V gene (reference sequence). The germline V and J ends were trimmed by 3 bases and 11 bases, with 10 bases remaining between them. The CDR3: CASSIPPTAFF. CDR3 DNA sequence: TGTGCCAGTAGTATTCCTCCCACGGCTTTCTTT. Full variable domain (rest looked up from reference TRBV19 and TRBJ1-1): DGGITQSPKYLFRKEGQNVTLSCEQNLNHDAMYWYRQDPGQGLRLIYYSQIVNDFQKGDIAEGYSVSREKKESFPLTVTSAQKNPTAFYLCASSIPPTAFFGQGTRLTVV.

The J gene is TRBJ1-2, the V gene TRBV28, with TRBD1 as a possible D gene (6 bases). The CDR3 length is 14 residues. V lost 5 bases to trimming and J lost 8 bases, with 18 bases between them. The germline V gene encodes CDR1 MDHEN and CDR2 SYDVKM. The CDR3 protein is CASSVTGQRGGYTF. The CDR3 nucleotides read TGTGCCAGCAGTGTAACAGGGCAGCGGGGCGGCTACACCTTC.

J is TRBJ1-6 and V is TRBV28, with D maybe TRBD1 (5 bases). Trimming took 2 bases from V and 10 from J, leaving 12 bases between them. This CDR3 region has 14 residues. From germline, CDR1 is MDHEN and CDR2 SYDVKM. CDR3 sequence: CASSLRQGRSPLHF. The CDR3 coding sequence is TGTGCCAGCAGTTTACGGCAGGGTCGATCACCCCTCCACTTT.

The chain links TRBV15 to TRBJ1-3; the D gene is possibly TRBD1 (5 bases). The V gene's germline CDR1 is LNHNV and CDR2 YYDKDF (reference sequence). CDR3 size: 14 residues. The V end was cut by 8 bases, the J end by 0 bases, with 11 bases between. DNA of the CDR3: TGTGCCACCCAACGCGGGGGCTCTGGAAACACCATATATTTT. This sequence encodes CATQRGGSGNTIYF.

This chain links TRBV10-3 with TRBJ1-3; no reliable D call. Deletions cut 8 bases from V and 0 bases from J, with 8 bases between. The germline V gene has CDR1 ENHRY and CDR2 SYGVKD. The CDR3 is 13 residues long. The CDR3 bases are TGTGCCATCCGCGGGAGCTCTGGAAACACCATATATTTT. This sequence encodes CAIRGSSGNTIYF.

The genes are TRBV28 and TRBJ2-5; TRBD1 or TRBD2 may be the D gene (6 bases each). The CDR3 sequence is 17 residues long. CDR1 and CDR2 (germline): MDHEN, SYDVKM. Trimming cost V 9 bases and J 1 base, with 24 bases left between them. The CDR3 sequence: CASQGGRRDKPQETQYF. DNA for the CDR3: TGTGCCAGTCAAGGGGGGAGGCGGGATAAACCCCAAGAGACCCAGTACTTC.

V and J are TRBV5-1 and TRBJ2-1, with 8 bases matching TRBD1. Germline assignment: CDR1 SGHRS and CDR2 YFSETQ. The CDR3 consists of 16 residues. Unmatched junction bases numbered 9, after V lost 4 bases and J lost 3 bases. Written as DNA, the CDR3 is TGCGCCAGCAGCAGGAACATAGGACAGGGCTACAATGAGCAGTTCTTC. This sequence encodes CASSRNIGQGYNEQFF.

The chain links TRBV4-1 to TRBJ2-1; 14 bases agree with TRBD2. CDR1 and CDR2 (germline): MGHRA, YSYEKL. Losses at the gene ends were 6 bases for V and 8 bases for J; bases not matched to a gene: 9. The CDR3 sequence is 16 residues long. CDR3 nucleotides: TGCGCCAGCAGGCGGGGGGGACTAGCGGGAGAGGATGAGCAGTTCTTC. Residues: CASRRGGLAGEDEQFF.

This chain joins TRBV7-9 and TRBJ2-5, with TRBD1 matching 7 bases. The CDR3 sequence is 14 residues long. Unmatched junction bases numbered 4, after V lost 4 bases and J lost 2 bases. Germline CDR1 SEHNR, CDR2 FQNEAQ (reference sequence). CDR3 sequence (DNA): TGTGCCAGCAGCTCACAGGGGAATCAAGAGACCCAGTACTTC. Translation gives CASSSQGNQETQYF.

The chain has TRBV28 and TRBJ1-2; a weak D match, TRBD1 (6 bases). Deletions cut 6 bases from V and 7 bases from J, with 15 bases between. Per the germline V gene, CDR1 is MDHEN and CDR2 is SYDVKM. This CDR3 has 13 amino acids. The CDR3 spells CASSPPGAIGYTF. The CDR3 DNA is TGTGCCAGCAGCCCCCCAGGGGCTATTGGCTACACCTTC.

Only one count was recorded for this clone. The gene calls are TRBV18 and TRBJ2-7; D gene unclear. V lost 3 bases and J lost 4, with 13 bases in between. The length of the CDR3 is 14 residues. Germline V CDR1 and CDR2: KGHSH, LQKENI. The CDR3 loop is CASSPPTKRYEQYF. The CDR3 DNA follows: TGTGCCAGCTCACCCCCAACCAAAAGGTACGAGCAGTACTTC. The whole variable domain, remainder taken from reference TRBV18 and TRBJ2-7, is NAGVMQNPRHLVRRRGQEARLRCSPMKGHSHVYWYRQLPEEGLKFMVYLQKENIIDESGMPKERFSAEFPKEGPSILRIQQVVRGDSAAYFCASSPPTKRYEQYFGPGTRLTVT.

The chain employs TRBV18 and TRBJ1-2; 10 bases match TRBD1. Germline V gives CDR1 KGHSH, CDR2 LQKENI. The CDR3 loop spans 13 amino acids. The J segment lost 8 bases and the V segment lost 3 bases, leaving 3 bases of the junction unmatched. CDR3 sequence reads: CASSPGTGVGYTF. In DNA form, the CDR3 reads TGTGCCAGCTCACCCGGGACAGGGGTCGGCTACACCTTC.

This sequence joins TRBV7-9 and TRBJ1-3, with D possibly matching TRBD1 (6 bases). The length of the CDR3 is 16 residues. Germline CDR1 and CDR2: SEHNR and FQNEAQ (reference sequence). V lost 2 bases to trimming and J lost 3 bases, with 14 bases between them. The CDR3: CASSLSTGRGGNTIYF. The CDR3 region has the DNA TGTGCCAGCAGCTTATCGACGGGCAGGGGTGGAAACACCATATATTTT.

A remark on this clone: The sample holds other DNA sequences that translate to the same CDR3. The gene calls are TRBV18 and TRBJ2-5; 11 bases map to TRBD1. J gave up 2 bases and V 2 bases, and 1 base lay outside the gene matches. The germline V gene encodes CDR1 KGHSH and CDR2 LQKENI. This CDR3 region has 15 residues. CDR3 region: CASSPWDRGQETQYF. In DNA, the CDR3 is TGTGCCAGCTCACCATGGGACAGGGGGCAAGAGACCCAGTACTTC.

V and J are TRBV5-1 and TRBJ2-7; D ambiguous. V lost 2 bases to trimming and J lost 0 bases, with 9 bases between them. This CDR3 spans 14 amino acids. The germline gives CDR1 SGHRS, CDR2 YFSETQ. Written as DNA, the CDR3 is TGCGCCAGCAGCTTTGCCTTCCCCTCCTACGAGCAGTACTTC. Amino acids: CASSFAFPSYEQYF.

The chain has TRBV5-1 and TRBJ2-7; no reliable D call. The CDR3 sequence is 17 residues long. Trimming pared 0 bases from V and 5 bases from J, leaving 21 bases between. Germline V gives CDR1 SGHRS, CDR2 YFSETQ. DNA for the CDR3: TGCGCCAGCAGCTTGGGGGTCACTGCTGGCTCGGTGGACGAGCAGTACTTC. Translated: CASSLGVTAGSVDEQYF.

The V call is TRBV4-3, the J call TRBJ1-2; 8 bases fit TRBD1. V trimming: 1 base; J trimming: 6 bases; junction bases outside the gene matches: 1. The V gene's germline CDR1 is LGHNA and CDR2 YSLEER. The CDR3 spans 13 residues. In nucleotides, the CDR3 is TGCGCCAGCAGCCAAGCAGGGGGCGATGGCTACACCTTC. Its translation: CASSQAGGDGYTF.

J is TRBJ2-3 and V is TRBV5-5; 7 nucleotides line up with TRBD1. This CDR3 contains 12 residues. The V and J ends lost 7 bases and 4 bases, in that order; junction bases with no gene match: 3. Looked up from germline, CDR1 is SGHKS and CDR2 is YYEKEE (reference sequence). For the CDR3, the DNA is TGTGCCAGCCGACAGGGCGCAGATACGCAGTATTTT. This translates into CASRQGADTQYF.

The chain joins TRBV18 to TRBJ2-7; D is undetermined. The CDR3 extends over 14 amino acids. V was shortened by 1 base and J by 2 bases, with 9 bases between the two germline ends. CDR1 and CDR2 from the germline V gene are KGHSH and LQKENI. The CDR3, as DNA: TGTGCCAGCTCACCACAACAGTCAACCTACGAGCAGTACTTC. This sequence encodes CASSPQQSTYEQYF.

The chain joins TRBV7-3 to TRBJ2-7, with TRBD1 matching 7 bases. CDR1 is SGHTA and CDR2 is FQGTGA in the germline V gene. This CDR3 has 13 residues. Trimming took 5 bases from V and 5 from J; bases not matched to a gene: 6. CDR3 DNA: TGTGCCAGCAGCCCGAATACAGGGGACGAGCAGTACTTC. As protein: CASSPNTGDEQYF.

The CDR3 coding sequence is TGTGCCAGTAGTACTACAGTCACAACTAATGAAAAACTGTTTTTT. Its translation is CASSTTVTTNEKLFF. V gene TRBV19 combines with J gene TRBJ1-4; D unresolved. The germline V and J ends were trimmed by 4 bases and 0 bases, with 9 bases remaining between them. The CDR3 length is 15 residues. Germline CDR1 reads LNHDA; CDR2 reads SQIVND (reference sequence).